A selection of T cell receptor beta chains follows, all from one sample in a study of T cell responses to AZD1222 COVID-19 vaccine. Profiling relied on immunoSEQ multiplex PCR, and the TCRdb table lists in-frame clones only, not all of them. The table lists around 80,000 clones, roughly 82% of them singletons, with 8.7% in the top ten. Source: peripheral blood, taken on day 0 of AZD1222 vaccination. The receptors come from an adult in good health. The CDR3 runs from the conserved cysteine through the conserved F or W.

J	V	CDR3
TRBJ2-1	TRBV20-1	CSAYYLRKQFF
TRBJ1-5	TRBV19	CASSWITGSGQPQHF
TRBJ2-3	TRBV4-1	CASSQVGGLEAQYF
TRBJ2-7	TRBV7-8	CASSLVGFGSAAPYEQYF
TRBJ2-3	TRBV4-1	CASSQADTQYF
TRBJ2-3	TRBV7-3	CASSFGTSVTDTQYF
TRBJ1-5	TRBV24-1	CATSAGGDQPQHF
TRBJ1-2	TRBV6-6	CASSRDMIASNYGYTF
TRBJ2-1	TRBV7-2	CASSPNTGDDEQFF
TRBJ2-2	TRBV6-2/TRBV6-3	CASSYFFASVNTGELFF
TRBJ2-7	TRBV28	CASSSDSWDYEQYF
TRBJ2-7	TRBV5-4	CASSVRAQGYEQYF
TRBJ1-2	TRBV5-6	CASSLWGQPSHYGYTF
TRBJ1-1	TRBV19	CASSIPTGSNTEAFF
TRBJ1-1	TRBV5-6	CASSLPPRTGNTEAFF
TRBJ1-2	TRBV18	CASSLGRVGYTF
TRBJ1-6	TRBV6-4	CASSPSGHYNSPLHF
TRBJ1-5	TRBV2	CASSDSTSNQPQHF
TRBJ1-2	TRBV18	CASSQPNYGYTF
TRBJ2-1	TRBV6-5	CASRGRLGDNEQFF
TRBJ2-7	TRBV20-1	CSATGAHEQYF
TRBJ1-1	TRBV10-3	CAISESTRNTEAFF
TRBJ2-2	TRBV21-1	CASSPRGHGLTGELFF
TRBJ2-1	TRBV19	CASDSGGSYNEQFF